Following are 5 T cell receptor beta chains from one sample sequenced in a study of cytomegalovirus exposure and HLA in healthy donors. Produced via immunoSEQ multiplex PCR; TCRdb's table is partial and in-frame only. Altogether some 240,000 clones are present, more than 75% being singletons, with the ten largest covering 1% to 1.5%. Material: PBMCs. The receptors derive from a woman aged 25 to 39 in good health and CMV-seropositive.

The rearrangement links TRBV5-4 to TRBJ2-7; the match to TRBD1 covers 8 bases. Germline V gene data show CDR1 as SGHNT and CDR2 as YYREEE (reference sequence). This CDR3 contains 16 residues. The trim removed 0 bases at V and 0 bases at J, leaving 5 bases unmatched. The CDR3 is CASSLAVTGVSYEQYF. CDR3 nucleotide sequence: TGTGCCAGCAGCTTGGCTGTGACAGGGGTCTCCTACGAGCAGTACTTC.

This sequence joins TRBV6-5 and TRBJ2-7, with 10 bases lining up with TRBD1. The CDR3 covers 14 residues. Germline trimming cut 5 bases from V and 6 bases from J; bases unmatched to any gene: 7. The germline V gene encodes CDR1 MNHEY and CDR2 SVGAGI. CDR3 amino acids: CASSRTGTGVEQYF. CDR3 nucleotide sequence: TGTGCCAGCAGTAGAACCGGGACAGGGGTCGAGCAGTACTTC.

The rearrangement uses TRBV5-1 and TRBJ2-1; weak D call: TRBD2 (5 bases). Trimming cost V 0 bases and J 3 bases, with 10 bases left between them. The CDR3 consists of 15 residues. Germline loops: CDR1 SGHRS, CDR2 YFSETQ. Written as DNA, the CDR3 is TGCGCCAGCAGCTTGGACGGGGTGAACTACAATGAGCAGTTCTTC. It encodes CASSLDGVNYNEQFF.

The rearrangement links TRBV19 to TRBJ2-7, with TRBD1 matching over 7 bases. V lost 1 base to trimming and J lost 2 bases; unmatched junction nucleotides: 5. Germline V CDR1 and CDR2: LNHDA, SQIVND (reference sequence). The CDR3 consists of 15 residues. CDR3 in amino acids: CASSIVGDSAYEQYF. The CDR3 region has the DNA TGTGCCAGTAGTATAGTAGGGGACAGCGCCTACGAGCAGTACTTC.

This chain links TRBV19 with TRBJ1-1, with D possibly matching TRBD1 (6 bases). V lost 6 bases and J lost 4, with 21 bases in between. Germline V gives CDR1 LNHDA, CDR2 SQIVND (reference sequence). This CDR3 is built from 16 residues. The CDR3 coding sequence is TGTGCCAGTAGCCAGGGGCTCGGGGGGGTAGGCACTGAAGCTTTCTTT. Translating gives CASSQGLGGVGTEAFF.